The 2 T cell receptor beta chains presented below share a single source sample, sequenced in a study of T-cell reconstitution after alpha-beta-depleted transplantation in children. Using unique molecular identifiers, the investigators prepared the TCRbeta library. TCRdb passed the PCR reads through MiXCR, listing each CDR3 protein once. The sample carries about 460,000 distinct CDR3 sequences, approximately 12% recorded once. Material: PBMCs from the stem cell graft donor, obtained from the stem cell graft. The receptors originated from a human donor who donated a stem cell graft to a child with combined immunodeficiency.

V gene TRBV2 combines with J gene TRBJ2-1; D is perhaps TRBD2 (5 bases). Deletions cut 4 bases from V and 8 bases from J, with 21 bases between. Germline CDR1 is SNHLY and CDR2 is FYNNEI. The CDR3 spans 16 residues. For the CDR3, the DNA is TGTGCCAGCAGTGGAGGACTCTTACCCCTAGTGGATGAGCAGTTCTTC. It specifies CASSGGLLPLVDEQFF.

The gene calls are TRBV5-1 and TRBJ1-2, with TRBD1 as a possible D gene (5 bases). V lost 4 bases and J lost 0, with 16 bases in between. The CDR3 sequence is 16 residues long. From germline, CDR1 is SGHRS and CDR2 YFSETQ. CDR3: CASSIGHGPANYGYTF. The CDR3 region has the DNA TGCGCCAGCAGCATCGGACACGGCCCCGCTAACTATGGCTACACCTTC.